What follows are 19 T cell receptor beta chains derived from one specimen sequenced in a study of vaccination and CD4 T cells after COVID-19. Their recognized antigens are unknown. Researchers used the Oncomine TCR Beta short-read assay to sequence DNA from cultured CD4+ T cells. MiXCR was run by TCRdb on the PCR reads, yielding one entry per CDR3 protein. Here the sample spans 11,000 or so distinct CDR3 sequences, roughly 44% being singletons. Described treatment: roughly 10-day PBMC culture with coronavirus spike peptide pools or control peptides (ViraFEST assay). Sequenced: cultured CD4+ T cells from blood. The receptors were sampled from a human donor with COVID-19.

This clonotype has only a few counts. This chain connects TRBV7-9 to TRBJ2-3, with a tentative D call TRBD1 (6 bases). With 4 bases removed from V and 0 bases from J, the gap between germline ends came to 11 bases. CDR3 size: 15 residues. Germline CDR1 SEHNR, CDR2 FQNEAQ (reference sequence). CDR3 sequence (DNA): TGTGCCAGCAGCTCGGACAGAATTAGCACAGATACGCAGTATTTT. As protein: CASSSDRISTDTQYF.

The rearrangement uses TRBV24-1 and TRBJ2-7, with 12 positions matching TRBD2. The CDR3 totals 19 residues. Trimming cost V 2 bases and J 0 bases; bases outside gene matches: 10. Per the germline V gene, CDR1 is KGHDR and CDR2 is SFDVKD. The CDR3 DNA reads TGTGCCACCAGTGATTCCGGACTAGCGGGGAGAAGGAGCTCCTACGAGCAGTACTTC. Translation gives CATSDSGLAGRRSSYEQYF.

This chain joins TRBV6-1 and TRBJ2-3, with TRBD2 identical over 8 bases. The V gene's germline CDR1 is MNHNS and CDR2 SASEGT. CDR3 length: 14 amino acids. J lost 3 bases, V lost 6 bases, and 5 bases had no gene match. The CDR3: CASRGERGTDTQYF. In nucleotides, the CDR3 is TGTGCCAGCAGGGGCGAGCGGGGGACAGATACGCAGTATTTT.

V and J are TRBV30 and TRBJ2-5; D is possibly TRBD1 or TRBD2 (6 bases each). The germline V gene encodes CDR1 GTSNPN and CDR2 SVGIG (reference sequence). V lost 0 bases and J 4 bases, leaving 15 bases between the germline ends. CDR3 length: 15 residues. The CDR3 sequence is CAWSVVWGAGETQYF. CDR3 nucleotide sequence: TGTGCCTGGAGTGTAGTCTGGGGGGCAGGAGAGACCCAGTACTTC. The full variable domain, rest sourced from reference TRBV30 and TRBJ2-5, is SQTIHQWPATLVQPVGSPLSLECTVEGTSNPNLYWYRQAAGRGLQLLFYSVGIGQISSEVPQNLSASRPQDRQFILSSKKLLLSDSGFYLCAWSVVWGAGETQYFGPGTRLLVL.

The V call is TRBV14, the J call TRBJ2-1; D remains unclear. There are 14 residues in the CDR3. Germline values: CDR1 SGHDN, CDR2 FVKESK. The V end lost 2 bases, the J end lost 12 bases, and 17 bases lay between the germline ends. The CDR3 coding sequence is TGTGCCAGCAGCCAAAGTTCCGGGTTCACGGCGCAGTTCTTC. Its protein product is CASSQSSGFTAQFF.

There are a few counts of this clonotype. The chain employs TRBV25-1 and TRBJ1-5, with D unresolved. The germline V gene encodes CDR1 MGHDK and CDR2 SYGVNS. CDR3 length: 13 residues. Trimming took 3 bases from V and 9 from J, leaving 12 bases between them. CDR3 DNA: TGTGCCAGCAGTGAGGGCAGCTGGGGGCCCCAGCATTTT. As protein: CASSEGSWGPQHF.

The genes are TRBV20-1 and TRBJ2-2, with 12 bases lining up with TRBD1. From germline, CDR1 is DFQATT and CDR2 SNEGSKA (reference sequence). V lost 2 bases to trimming and J lost 5 bases; unmatched junction nucleotides: 3. This CDR3 has 15 amino acids. The CDR3 sequence is CSARSGQGATGELFF. In nucleotides, the CDR3 is TGCAGTGCTAGATCGGGACAGGGGGCAACCGGGGAGCTGTTTTTT.

This clonotype was recorded a few times. V is TRBV6-5 and J is TRBJ1-6; D call uncertain. The ends were cut back, 0 bases at V and 0 bases at J, with 9 bases in the middle. In germline, CDR1 is MNHEY, CDR2 SVGAGI. This CDR3 is 17 amino acids long. The CDR3 loop reads CASSYSRESSYNSPLHF. CDR3 DNA sequence: TGTGCCAGCAGTTACTCGAGGGAGAGCTCCTATAATTCACCCCTCCACTTT.

This chain joins TRBV6-1 and TRBJ1-1; D unclear. The V end was cut by 5 bases, the J end by 1 base, with 8 bases between. The germline V gene has CDR1 MNHNS and CDR2 SASEGT. The CDR3 has 13 residues. CDR3: CASSNQGNTEAFF. CDR3 DNA: TGTGCCAGCAGTAATCAAGGGAACACTGAAGCTTTCTTT.

The V gene is TRBV7-9, the J gene TRBJ1-4; D may be TRBD1 (5 bases). The V and J ends lost 4 bases and 4 bases respectively, with 13 bases between them. This CDR3 spans 15 amino acids. The germline V gene encodes CDR1 SEHNR and CDR2 FQNEAQ (reference sequence). CDR3 residues: CASSSDGALNEKLFF. CDR3 DNA: TGTGCCAGCAGCTCTGACGGGGCCCTTAATGAAAAACTGTTTTTT.

The table lists this clonotype with a count of one. At one end the junction does not follow the germline gene, possibly because of a read error. This chain links TRBV7-7 with TRBJ1-3; D call uncertain. CDR3 length equals 15 residues. The germline V gene has CDR1 SSHAT and CDR2 FNYEAQ (reference sequence). The chain's CDR3 is CASSLAFGSGNTIYF. In nucleotides, the CDR3 is TGTGCTAGCAGCTTAGCGTTTGGTTCTGGAAACACCATATATTTT.

This chain links TRBV18 with TRBJ1-3; 9 bases align to TRBD1. The J segment lost 4 bases and the V segment lost 3 bases, leaving 4 bases of the junction unmatched. The CDR3 contains 15 residues. Germline V gives CDR1 KGHSH, CDR2 LQKENI. The CDR3 reads CASSPGTGNGNTIYF. Written as DNA, the CDR3 is TGTGCCAGCTCACCCGGGACAGGGAACGGAAACACCATATATTTT.

The chain is built from TRBV28 and TRBJ1-1; 7 nucleotides line up with TRBD1. V dropped 5 bases and J dropped 4; count of bases not matched to a gene: 7. Germline CDR1 and CDR2: MDHEN and SYDVKM. The CDR3 has 14 residues. The chain's CDR3 is CASSTHQGGTEAFF. In DNA, the CDR3 is TGTGCCAGCAGTACTCATCAGGGGGGCACTGAAGCTTTCTTT. Using reference TRBV28 and TRBJ1-1 for the parts outside the CDR3, the full variable domain is DVKVTQSSRYLVKRTGEKVFLECVQDMDHENMFWYRQDPGLGLRLIYFSYDVKMKEKGDIPEGYSVSREKKERFSLILESASTNQTSMYLCASSTHQGGTEAFFGQGTRLTVV.

This clonotype was counted only a few times. The chain combines TRBV6-5 with TRBJ2-1; TRBD2 aligns across 10 bases. The germline V gene has CDR1 MNHEY and CDR2 SVGAGI. There are 16 residues in the CDR3. J lost 6 bases, V lost 0 bases, and 5 bases had no gene match. Written as DNA, the CDR3 is TGTGCCAGCAGTTACTCGTTCGAGCGGGGGGGCAATGAGCAGTTCTTC. Residues: CASSYSFERGGNEQFF.

This clonotype showed up just a few times. The chain carries TRBV12-3 or TRBV12-4 and TRBJ1-5, with a weak D call TRBD1 (6 bases). V lost 5 bases and J 7 bases, leaving 21 bases between the germline ends. The CDR3 consists of 16 residues. In DNA form, the CDR3 reads TGTGCCAGCAGTCGTCATTCCGGGACATTCTGGCAGCCCCAGCATTTT. Protein sequence: CASSRHSGTFWQPQHF.

This sequence joins TRBV6-1 and TRBJ1-6; D gene unclear. V lost 4 bases, J lost 1 base, and 8 bases lay in between. The length of the CDR3 is 15 residues. Germline lookup yields CDR1 MNHNS and CDR2 SASEGT. The CDR3 sequence is CASSARESYNSPLHF. The CDR3 bases are TGTGCCAGCAGTGCTAGGGAATCCTATAATTCACCCCTCCACTTT.

V is TRBV2 and J is TRBJ1-2; 8 bases agree with TRBD1. CDR1 and CDR2 from the germline V gene are SNHLY and FYNNEI. The length of the CDR3 is 16 residues. The ends lost 5 bases at V and 5 bases at J; junction bases unmatched: 13. The CDR3 DNA is TGTGCCAGCAGTCCGAGAACAGGGGGAGTGGGGTATGGCTACACCTTC. Protein product: CASSPRTGGVGYGYTF. The variable domain in full, completed from reference TRBV2 and TRBJ1-2, reads EPEVTQTPSHQVTQMGQEVILRCVPISNHLYFYWYRQILGQKVEFLVSFYNNEISEKSEIFDDQFSVERPDGSNFTLKIRSTKLEDSAMYFCASSPRTGGVGYGYTFGSGTRLTVV.

This clonotype was observed a handful of times. The chain employs TRBV20-1 and TRBJ1-1; no clear D. In germline, CDR1 is DFQATT, CDR2 SNEGSKA (reference sequence). CDR3 length: 14 residues. The V end lost 5 bases, the J end lost 4 bases, and 17 bases lay between the germline ends. CDR3 DNA sequence: TGCAGTGCTGGATTAGACCGTCTAACCACTGAAGCTTTCTTT. Residues: CSAGLDRLTTEAFF.

The chain links TRBV20-1 to TRBJ1-5; 9 nucleotides agree with TRBD1. Germline-derived CDR1 and CDR2 are DFQATT and SNEGSKA (reference sequence). The CDR3 contains 12 residues. The CDR3 spells CIRTGDYQPQHF. The CDR3, as DNA: TGCATTAGGACAGGGGATTATCAGCCCCAGCATTTT.